These T cell receptor beta chains were read from a single sample in a study of CD8+ T cells in alopecia areata. TCRdb keeps only in-frame clones here, not all; method: immunoSEQ multiplex PCR. The table records 150,000 to 200,000 clones, about 60% of them present only once. The specimen was CD4+ T cells sorted from blood. The receptors stem from a human donor in good health. The CDR3 runs from the conserved cysteine through the conserved F or W. A D gene is named only where the DNA matches it firmly. Size tells how often a clone was seen (once, few, many) or the class of an expanded clone, and some rows leave it out.

>-|TRBJ2-5|TRBV12-5|-
TGTGCTAGTGGTTTGAGCCGCGGCGGGGAGACCCAGTACTTC
CASGLSRGGETQYF
>-|TRBJ1-4|TRBV27|-
TGTGCCAGCAGTTTATCGCGGCAGCTTAATGAAAAACTGTTTTTT
CASSLSRQLNEKLFF
>-|TRBJ2-7|TRBV5-4|-
TGTGCCAGCAGCTCGCGCCACTCCTACGAGCAGTACTTC
CASSSRHSYEQYF
>-|TRBJ2-1|TRBV6-5|-
TGTGCCAGCAAGCGACAAGCAGTTCGCAATGAGCAGTTCTTC
CASKRQAVRNEQFF
>-|TRBJ2-2|TRBV6-5|once
TGTGCCAGCAGGCGGACCCCCAGCGGGGAGCTGTTTTTT
CASRRTPSGELFF
>-|TRBJ1-2|TRBV30|-
TGTGCCTGGAGCATAGACTTCACAGGGGGCTACACCTTC
CAWSIDFTGGYTF
>-|TRBJ2-7|TRBV7-2|few
TGTGCCAGCACTAAACGGGACTCCAAAAAGATCTACGAGCAGTACTTC
CASTKRDSKKIYEQYF
>-|TRBJ1-4|TRBV7-8|few
TGTGCCAGCAGCGGCACACTTCAGGGTGAAAAACTGTTTTTT
CASSGTLQGEKLFF
>TRBD1|TRBJ1-5|TRBV19|-
TGTGCCAGTAGTATCCGGGACAGGGTCAATCAGCCCCAGCATTTT
CASSIRDRVNQPQHF
>-|TRBJ1-1|TRBV29-1|few
TGCAGCGTTGAAGTCGGGGTCCTGAACACTGAAGCTTTCTTT
CSVEVGVLNTEAFF
>TRBD1|TRBJ2-1|TRBV25-1|-
TGTGCCAGCAGTGACCATCCGGGACAGGGGATCAATGAGCAGTTCTTC
CASSDHPGQGINEQFF
>-|TRBJ1-5|TRBV6-1|few
TGTGCCAGCAGCAGAATCCGGGATCAGCCCCAGCATTTT
CASSRIRDQPQHF
>TRBD2|TRBJ2-1|TRBV23-1|-
TGCGCCAGCAGCCGGACTAGCGGGAGAAGGTATGAGCAGTTCTTC
CASSRTSGRRYEQFF
>TRBD2|TRBJ2-1|TRBV2|-
TGTGCCAGCAGTGGACTAGCGGGAAATACCTACAATGAGCAGTTCTTC
CASSGLAGNTYNEQFF
>-|TRBJ1-3|TRBV29-1|-
TGCAGCGTTCGGGACTCTGGAAACACCATATATTTT
CSVRDSGNTIYF
>-|TRBJ2-7|TRBV29-1|few
TGCAGCGTTGTGGACGGGGTAGGTTACGAGCAGTACTTC
CSVVDGVGYEQYF
>TRBD2|TRBJ2-7|TRBV10-2|-
TGCGCCAGCAGTGAGTCGAACCTAGCGGCCTACCACTACGAGCAGTACTTC
CASSESNLAAYHYEQYF
>-|TRBJ2-1|TRBV6-1|-
TGTGCCAGCAGTGAAGGCGGGCTGAGACCCGGTGAGCAGTTCTTC
CASSEGGLRPGEQFF
>-|TRBJ1-5|TRBV29-1|few
TGCAGCGTTGGTTCGGGGGAAAAGCCCCAGCATTTT
CSVGSGEKPQHF
>-|TRBJ1-3|TRBV9|few
TGTGCCAGCAGCCCTAGTGGGAACACCATATATTTT
CASSPSGNTIYF
>TRBD2|TRBJ2-7|TRBV5-4|once
TGTGCCAGCAGCAGAACTAGCGGCTCCTACGAGCAGTACTTC
CASSRTSGSYEQYF
>-|TRBJ2-3|TRBV28|-
TGTGCCAGCAAAAACGGGGGTAGCACAGATACGCAGTATTTT
CASKNGGSTDTQYF
>-|TRBJ1-5|TRBV10-2|-
TGCGCCAGCAGTGATTCTCTGTTTAGCAATCAGCCCCAGCATTTT
CASSDSLFSNQPQHF
>TRBD2|TRBJ2-2|TRBV30|few
TGTGCCTGGAGTGTAGGCGGGAGCACCGGGGAGCTGTTTTTT
CAWSVGGSTGELFF
>-|TRBJ2-5|TRBV29-1|-
TGCAGCGTTGCCCCCCGGGGGCAGACCCAGTACTTC
CSVAPRGQTQYF
>-|TRBJ2-1|TRBV23-1|few
TGCGCCAGCAGTCGAGAGAGGGCCTCTGCCAATGAGCAGTTCTTC
CASSRERASANEQFF
>TRBD2|TRBJ2-1|TRBV27|-
TGTGCCAGCTCCCGGGGAGGGAGCTCCTACAATGAGCAGTTCTTC
CASSRGGSSYNEQFF
>TRBD1|TRBJ2-2|TRBV29-1|-
TGCAGCGTTAAGTCAACAGGGGCCCCTGGGGAGCTGTTTTTT
CSVKSTGAPGELFF
>-|TRBJ1-5|TRBV19|-
TGTGCCAGTAGGATCAGAGACAATCAGCCCCAGCATTTT
CASRIRDNQPQHF
>-|TRBJ2-7|TRBV18|few
TGTGCCAGCTCACGACAACGCGAGCAGTACTTC
CASSRQREQYF
>-|TRBJ2-5|TRBV25-1|-
TGTGCCAGCAGACCCCCATCGCCCGGCAGGCGGCAAGAGACCCAGTACTTC
CASRPPSPGRRQETQYF
>TRBD1|TRBJ1-5|TRBV15|-
TGTGCCACCAGCAGCTCTGACAGGGGGTTTAATCAGCCCCAGCATTTT
CATSSSDRGFNQPQHF
>TRBD1|TRBJ1-1|TRBV5-1|few
TGCGCCAGCAGTGAGACCGGGACAGGGAACACTGAAGCTTTCTTT
CASSETGTGNTEAFF
>TRBD2|TRBJ2-7|TRBV7-9|-
TGTGCCAGCAGCTTAAGCGCCCTAGCGGGAATTGGTAGTTACGAGCAGTACTTC
CASSLSALAGIGSYEQYF
>TRBD2|TRBJ2-3|TRBV4-2|-
TGTGCCAGCAGCCTCCTAGTGCTGCTAGCGGGAGGGAAAGATACGCAGTATTTT
CASSLLVLLAGGKDTQYF
>-|TRBJ2-2|TRBV20-1|once
TGCAGTGCTAAAGGGTCCGTGGAGCTGTTTTTT
CSAKGSVELFF
>-|TRBJ2-1|TRBV29-1|-
TGCAGCGTTCATAGTAGCACCTACAATGAGCAGTTCTTC
CSVHSSTYNEQFF
>TRBD2|TRBJ2-1|TRBV28|-
TGTGCCAGCACCCCAGCGGGAGACGTCCAGTTCTTC
CASTPAGDVQFF
>TRBD2|TRBJ2-7|TRBV5-6|-
TGTGCCAGCAGACTAGCGGGAGGGTCCTACGAGCAGTACTTC
CASRLAGGSYEQYF